This T cell receptor (beta chain) was profiled in a study of CD8 T cells in Susac syndrome. Study-wide background: There were five or six sequenced Susac syndrome patients with active disease and eight or nine in remission. Patients with Susac syndrome had blood drawn and were at that point therapy-naive, on corticosteroids, or on intravenous immunoglobulin alone. Whole-study results and caveats: The study acknowledged a relatively small number of individuals in its TCR sequencing and HLA analysis.

J gave up 9 bases and V 5 bases, and 11 bases lay outside the gene matches. Germline CDR1 DFQATT, CDR2 SNEGSKA (reference sequence). This CDR3 is built from 14 residues. It was with random hexamers that roughly 0.5 to 1 ug RNA was reverse transcribed. Multiplex PCR with immunoSEQ amplified the TCR beta CDR3 across 54 Vbeta and 13 Jbeta. TCRdb reprocessed the immunoSEQ multiplex PCR reads with MiXCR, giving one entry per CDR3 protein. Of about 150,000 distinct CDR3 sequences in the sample, approximately 94% were seen once. As concerns this clonotype: Its antigen is currently unknown.

J is TRBJ2-4 and V is TRBV20-1; 9 bases line up with TRBD2. The sample consisted of CD4+ T cells from PBMCs. This receptor was taken from a human donor with Susac syndrome. DNA of the CDR3: TGCAGTGCTCTTACGCGGGGGGGTGTAGGCATTCAGTACTTC. It translates to CSALTRGGVGIQYF.